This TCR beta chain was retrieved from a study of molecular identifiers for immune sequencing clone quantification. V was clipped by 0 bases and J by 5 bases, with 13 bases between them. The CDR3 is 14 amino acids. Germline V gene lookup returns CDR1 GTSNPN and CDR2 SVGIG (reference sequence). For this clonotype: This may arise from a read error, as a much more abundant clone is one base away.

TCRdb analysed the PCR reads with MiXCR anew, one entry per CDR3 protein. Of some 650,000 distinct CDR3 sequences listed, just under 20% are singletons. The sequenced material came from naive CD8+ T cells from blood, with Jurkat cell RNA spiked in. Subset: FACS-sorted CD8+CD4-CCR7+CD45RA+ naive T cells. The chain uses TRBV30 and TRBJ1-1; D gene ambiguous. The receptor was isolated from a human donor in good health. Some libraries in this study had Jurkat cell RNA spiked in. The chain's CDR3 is CAWSVTIVGTEAFF. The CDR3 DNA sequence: TGTGCCTGGAGTGTGACGATAGTGGGAACTGAAGCTTTCTTT. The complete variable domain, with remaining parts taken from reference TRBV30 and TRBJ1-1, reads SQTIHQWPATLVQPVGSPLSLECTVEGTSNPNLYWYRQAAGRGLQLLFYSVGIGQISSEVPQNLSASRPQDRQFILSSKKLLLSDSGFYLCAWSVTIVGTEAFFGQGTRLTVV.